This T cell receptor beta chain stems from a study of T cell changes during pregnancy in multiple sclerosis. TCRdb keeps only in-frame clones here, not all; method: immunoSEQ multiplex PCR. The sample has around 30,000 clones; around nine tenths are singletons. The CDR3 loop spans 15 amino acids. Germline CDR1 reads SGHVS; CDR2 reads FQNEAQ. V shed 8 bases, J shed 2 bases, and the junction held 5 bases outside the gene matches. The sequences come from CD8+ T cells from peripheral blood mononuclear cells, collected before pregnancy. The sequence was collected from a female donor with multiple sclerosis, enrolled in a pregnancy study. The gene calls are TRBV7-8 and TRBJ2-5, with 13 bases lining up with TRBD2. The CDR3 DNA reads as TGTGCCAGCGAGGGGACTAGCGGGGAACAAGAGACCCAGTACTTC. Its protein product is CASEGTSGEQETQYF.